The clone carrying this T cell receptor beta chain was detected only a few times. Sequencing was performed with immunoSEQ multiplex PCR; in TCRdb, only in-frame clones are kept and a portion is missing. The sample consists of under 60,000 clones, roughly 83% of them appearing once. The data were obtained in a study of blood T cell repertoires in COVID-19. Study background: Spain, Italy and the United States supplied samples that represented acute and convalescent COVID-19.

Seattle patient enrollment occurred during active infection, with longitudinal follow-up thereafter. The sample comprised peripheral blood. This receptor was taken from a man between 25 and 39 years old with COVID-19, enrolled during active disease.

The CDR3, as DNA: TGCAGCGTTGATCGCGGGAGGGGGGAGGCGCAGTATTTT. It is translated as CSVDRGRGEAQYF. This rearrangement joins TRBV29-1 to TRBJ2-3, with 9 bases lining up with TRBD2. The length of the CDR3 is 13 residues. V was clipped by 3 bases and J by 10 bases; unmatched bases: 8. Germline V gene data show CDR1 as SQVTM and CDR2 as ANQGSEA.